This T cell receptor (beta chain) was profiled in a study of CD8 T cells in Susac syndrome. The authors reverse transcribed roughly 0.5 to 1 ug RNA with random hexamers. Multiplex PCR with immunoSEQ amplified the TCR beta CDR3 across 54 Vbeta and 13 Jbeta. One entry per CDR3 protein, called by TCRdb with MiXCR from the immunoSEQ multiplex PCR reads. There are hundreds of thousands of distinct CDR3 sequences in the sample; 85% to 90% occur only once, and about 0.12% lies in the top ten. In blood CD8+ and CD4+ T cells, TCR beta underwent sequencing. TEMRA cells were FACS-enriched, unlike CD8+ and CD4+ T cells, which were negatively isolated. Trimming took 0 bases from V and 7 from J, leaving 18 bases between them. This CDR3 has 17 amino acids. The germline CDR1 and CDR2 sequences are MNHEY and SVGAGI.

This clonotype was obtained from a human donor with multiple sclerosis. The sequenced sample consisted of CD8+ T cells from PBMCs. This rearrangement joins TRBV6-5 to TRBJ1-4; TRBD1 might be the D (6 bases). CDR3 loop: CASSYSAAGELGEKLFF. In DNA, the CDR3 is TGTGCCAGCAGTTACTCGGCGGCAGGGGAGTTGGGTGAAAAACTGTTTTTT.